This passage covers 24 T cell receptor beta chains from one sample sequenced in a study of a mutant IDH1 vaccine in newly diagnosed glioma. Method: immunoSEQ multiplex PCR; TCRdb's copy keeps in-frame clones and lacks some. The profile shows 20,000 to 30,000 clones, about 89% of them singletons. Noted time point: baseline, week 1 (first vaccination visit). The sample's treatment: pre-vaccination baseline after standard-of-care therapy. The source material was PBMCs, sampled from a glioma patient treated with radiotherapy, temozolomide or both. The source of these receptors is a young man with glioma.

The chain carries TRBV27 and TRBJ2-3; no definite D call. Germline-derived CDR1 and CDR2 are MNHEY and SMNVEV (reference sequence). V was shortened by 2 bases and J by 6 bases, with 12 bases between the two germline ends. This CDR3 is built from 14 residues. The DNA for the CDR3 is TGTGCCAGCAGTTTAGGGTTTTATAAGGATACGCAGTATTTT. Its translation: CASSLGFYKDTQYF.

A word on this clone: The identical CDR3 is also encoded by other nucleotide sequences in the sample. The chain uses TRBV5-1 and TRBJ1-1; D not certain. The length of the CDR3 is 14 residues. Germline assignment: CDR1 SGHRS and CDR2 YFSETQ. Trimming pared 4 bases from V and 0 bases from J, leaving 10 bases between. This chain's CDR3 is CASSQGRLNTEAFF. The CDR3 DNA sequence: TGCGCCAGCAGCCAAGGGAGGTTGAACACTGAAGCTTTCTTT.

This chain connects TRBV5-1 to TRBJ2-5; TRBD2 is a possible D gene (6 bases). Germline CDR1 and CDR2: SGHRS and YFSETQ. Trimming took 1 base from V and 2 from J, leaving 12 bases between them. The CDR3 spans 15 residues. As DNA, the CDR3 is TGCGCCAGCAGCTTGCGTAGCGGCCTGCAAGAGACCCAGTACTTC. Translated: CASSLRSGLQETQYF.

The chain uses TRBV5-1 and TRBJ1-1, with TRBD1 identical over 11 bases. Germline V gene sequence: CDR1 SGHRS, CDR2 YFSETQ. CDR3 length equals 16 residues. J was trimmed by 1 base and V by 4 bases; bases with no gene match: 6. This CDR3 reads CASSPKGTGGNTEAFF. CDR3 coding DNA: TGCGCCAGCAGCCCGAAGGGGACAGGGGGGAACACTGAAGCTTTCTTT.

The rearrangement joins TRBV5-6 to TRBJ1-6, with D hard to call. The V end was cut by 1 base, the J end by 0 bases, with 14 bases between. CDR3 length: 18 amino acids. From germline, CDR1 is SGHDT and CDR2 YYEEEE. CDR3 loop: CASSLRGQVSSYNSPLHF. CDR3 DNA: TGTGCCAGCAGCTTGAGAGGGCAGGTCAGCTCCTATAATTCACCCCTCCACTTT.

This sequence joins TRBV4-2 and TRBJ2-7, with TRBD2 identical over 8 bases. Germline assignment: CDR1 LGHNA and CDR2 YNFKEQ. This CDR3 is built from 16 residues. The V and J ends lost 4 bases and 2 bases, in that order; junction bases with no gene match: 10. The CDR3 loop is CASSLGAGGRAYEQYF. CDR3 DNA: TGTGCCAGCAGCCTTGGGGCGGGAGGAAGGGCCTACGAGCAGTACTTC.

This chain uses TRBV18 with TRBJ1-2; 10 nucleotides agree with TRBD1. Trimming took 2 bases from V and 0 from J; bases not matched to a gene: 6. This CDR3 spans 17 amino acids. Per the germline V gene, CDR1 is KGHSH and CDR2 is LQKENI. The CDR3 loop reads CASSPETGGDANYGYTF. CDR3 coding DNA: TGTGCCAGCTCACCAGAGACAGGGGGCGACGCTAACTATGGCTACACCTTC.

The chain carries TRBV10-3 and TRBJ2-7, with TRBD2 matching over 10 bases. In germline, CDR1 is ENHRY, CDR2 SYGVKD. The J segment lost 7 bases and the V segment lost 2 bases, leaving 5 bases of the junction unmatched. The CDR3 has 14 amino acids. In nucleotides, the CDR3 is TGTGCCATCAGTGAGCTAGCGGGAGAGAAGGAGCAGTACTTC. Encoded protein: CAISELAGEKEQYF.

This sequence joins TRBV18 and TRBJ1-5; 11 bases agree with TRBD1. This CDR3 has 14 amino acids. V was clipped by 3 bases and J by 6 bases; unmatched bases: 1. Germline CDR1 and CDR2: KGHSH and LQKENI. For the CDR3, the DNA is TGTGCCAGCTCACCGGGGACAGGGGGTCAGCCCCAGCATTTT. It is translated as CASSPGTGGQPQHF. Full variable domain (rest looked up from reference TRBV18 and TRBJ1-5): NAGVMQNPRHLVRRRGQEARLRCSPMKGHSHVYWYRQLPEEGLKFMVYLQKENIIDESGMPKERFSAEFPKEGPSILRIQQVVRGDSAAYFCASSPGTGGQPQHFGDGTRLSIL.

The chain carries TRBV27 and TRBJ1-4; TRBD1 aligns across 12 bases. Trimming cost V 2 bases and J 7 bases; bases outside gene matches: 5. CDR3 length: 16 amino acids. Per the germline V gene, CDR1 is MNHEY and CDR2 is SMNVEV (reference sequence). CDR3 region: CASSLEPGQGAEKLFF. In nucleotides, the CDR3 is TGTGCCAGCAGTTTAGAACCGGGACAGGGGGCTGAAAAACTGTTTTTT.

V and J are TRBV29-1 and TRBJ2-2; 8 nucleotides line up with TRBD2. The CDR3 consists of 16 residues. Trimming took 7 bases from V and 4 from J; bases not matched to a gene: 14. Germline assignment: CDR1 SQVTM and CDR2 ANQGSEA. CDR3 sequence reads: CSAVPGERGGTGELFF. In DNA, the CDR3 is TGCAGCGCGGTCCCCGGGGAACGGGGGGGCACCGGGGAGCTGTTTTTT.

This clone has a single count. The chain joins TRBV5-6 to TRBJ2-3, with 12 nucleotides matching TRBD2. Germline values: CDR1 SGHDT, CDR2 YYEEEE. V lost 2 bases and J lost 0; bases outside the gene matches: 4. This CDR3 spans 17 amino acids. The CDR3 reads CASSFSGTSGSTDTQYF. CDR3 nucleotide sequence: TGTGCCAGCAGCTTCTCCGGGACTAGCGGGAGCACAGATACGCAGTATTTT.

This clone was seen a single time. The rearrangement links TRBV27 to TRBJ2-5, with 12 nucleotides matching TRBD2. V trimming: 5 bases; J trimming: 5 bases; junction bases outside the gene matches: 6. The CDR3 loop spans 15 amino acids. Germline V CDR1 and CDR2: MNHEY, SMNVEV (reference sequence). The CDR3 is CASSMGLAGVETQYF. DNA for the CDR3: TGTGCCAGCAGTATGGGACTAGCGGGTGTGGAGACCCAGTACTTC.

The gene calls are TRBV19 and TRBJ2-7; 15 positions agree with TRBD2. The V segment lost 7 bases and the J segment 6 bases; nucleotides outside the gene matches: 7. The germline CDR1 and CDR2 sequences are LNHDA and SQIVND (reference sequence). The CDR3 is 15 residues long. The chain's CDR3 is CASTRGLAGGGEQYF. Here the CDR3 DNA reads TGTGCCAGTACCAGGGGACTAGCGGGAGGCGGCGAGCAGTACTTC.

The CDR3 sequence is CASSLWRGANGYTF. CDR3 DNA sequence: TGTGCCAGCAGTTTGTGGAGGGGTGCGAATGGCTACACCTTC. The V and J genes are TRBV27 and TRBJ1-2, with a weak D call TRBD1 (5 bases). V dropped 3 bases and J dropped 6 bases, with 14 bases sitting between them. CDR3 length: 14 residues. Looked up from germline, CDR1 is MNHEY and CDR2 is SMNVEV (reference sequence).

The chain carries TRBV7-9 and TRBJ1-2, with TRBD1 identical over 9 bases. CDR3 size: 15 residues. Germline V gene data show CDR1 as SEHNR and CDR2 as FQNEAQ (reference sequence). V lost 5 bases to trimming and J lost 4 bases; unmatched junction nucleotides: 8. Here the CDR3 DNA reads TGTGCCAGCAGCCTCCGGGACAGGGAGTTCTATGGCTACACCTTC. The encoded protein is CASSLRDREFYGYTF.

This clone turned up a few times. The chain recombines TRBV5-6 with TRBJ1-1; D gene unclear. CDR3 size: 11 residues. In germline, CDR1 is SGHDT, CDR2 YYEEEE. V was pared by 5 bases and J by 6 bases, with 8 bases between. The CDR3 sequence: CASRDGAEAFF. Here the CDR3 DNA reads TGTGCCAGCAGGGACGGGGCTGAAGCTTTCTTT.

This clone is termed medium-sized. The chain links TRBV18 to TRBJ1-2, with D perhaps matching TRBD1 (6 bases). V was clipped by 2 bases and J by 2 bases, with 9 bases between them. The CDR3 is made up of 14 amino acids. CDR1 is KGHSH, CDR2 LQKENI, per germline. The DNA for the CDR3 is TGTGCCAGCTCACCAGGGGGCCCCAACTATGGCTACACCTTC. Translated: CASSPGGPNYGYTF.

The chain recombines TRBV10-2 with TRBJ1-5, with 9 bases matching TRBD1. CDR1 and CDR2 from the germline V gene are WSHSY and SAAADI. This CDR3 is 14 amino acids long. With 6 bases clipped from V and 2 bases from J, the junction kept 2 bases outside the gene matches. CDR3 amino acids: CASRGDRGNQPQHF. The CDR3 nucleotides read TGCGCCAGCAGGGGGGACAGGGGCAATCAGCCCCAGCATTTT.

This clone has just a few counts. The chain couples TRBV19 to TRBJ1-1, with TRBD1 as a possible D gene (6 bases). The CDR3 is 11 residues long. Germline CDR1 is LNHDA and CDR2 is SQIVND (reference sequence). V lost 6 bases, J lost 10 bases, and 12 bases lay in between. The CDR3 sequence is CASREGGVAFF. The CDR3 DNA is TGTGCCAGTAGGGAAGGGGGAGTAGCTTTCTTT.

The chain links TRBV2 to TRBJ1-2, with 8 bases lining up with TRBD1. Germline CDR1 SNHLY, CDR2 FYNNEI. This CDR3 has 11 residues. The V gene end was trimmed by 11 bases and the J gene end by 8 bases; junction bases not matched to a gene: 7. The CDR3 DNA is TGTGCCGGCCAGGGGGCTGGCGGCTACACCTTC. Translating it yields CAGQGAGGYTF.

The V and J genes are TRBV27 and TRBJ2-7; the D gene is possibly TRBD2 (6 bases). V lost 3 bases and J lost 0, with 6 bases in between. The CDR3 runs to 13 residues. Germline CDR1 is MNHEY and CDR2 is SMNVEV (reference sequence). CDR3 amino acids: CASSLGLSYEQYF. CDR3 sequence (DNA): TGTGCCAGCAGTTTGGGACTCTCCTACGAGCAGTACTTC.

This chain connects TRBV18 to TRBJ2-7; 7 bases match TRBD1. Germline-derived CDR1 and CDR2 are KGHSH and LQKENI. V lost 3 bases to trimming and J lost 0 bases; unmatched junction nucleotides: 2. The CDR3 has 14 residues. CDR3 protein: CASSPGTVSYEQYF. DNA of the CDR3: TGTGCCAGCTCACCCGGGACAGTCTCCTACGAGCAGTACTTC. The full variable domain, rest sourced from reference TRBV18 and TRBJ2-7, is NAGVMQNPRHLVRRRGQEARLRCSPMKGHSHVYWYRQLPEEGLKFMVYLQKENIIDESGMPKERFSAEFPKEGPSILRIQQVVRGDSAAYFCASSPGTVSYEQYFGPGTRLTVT.

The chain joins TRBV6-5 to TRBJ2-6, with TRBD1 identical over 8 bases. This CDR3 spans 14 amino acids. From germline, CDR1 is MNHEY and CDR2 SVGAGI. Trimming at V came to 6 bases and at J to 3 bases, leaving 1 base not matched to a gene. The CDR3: CASRTGVGANVLTF. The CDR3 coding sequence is TGTGCCAGCAGGACAGGGGTTGGGGCCAACGTCCTGACTTTC.